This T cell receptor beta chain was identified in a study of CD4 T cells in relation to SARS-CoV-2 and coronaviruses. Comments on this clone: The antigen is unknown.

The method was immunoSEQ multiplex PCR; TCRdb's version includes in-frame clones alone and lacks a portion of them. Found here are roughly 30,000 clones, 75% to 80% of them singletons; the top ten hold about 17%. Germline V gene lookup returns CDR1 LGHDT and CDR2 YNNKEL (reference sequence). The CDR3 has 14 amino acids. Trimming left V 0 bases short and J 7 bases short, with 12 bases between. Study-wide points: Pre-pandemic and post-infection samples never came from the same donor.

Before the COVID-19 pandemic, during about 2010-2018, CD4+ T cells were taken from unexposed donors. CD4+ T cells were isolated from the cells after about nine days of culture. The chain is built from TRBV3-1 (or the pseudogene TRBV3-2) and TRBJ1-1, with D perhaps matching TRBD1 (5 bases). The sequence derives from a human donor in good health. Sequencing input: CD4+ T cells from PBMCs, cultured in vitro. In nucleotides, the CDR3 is TGTGCCAGCAGCCAAGATATCGGGGCATATGAAGCTTTCTTT. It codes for CASSQDIGAYEAFF.